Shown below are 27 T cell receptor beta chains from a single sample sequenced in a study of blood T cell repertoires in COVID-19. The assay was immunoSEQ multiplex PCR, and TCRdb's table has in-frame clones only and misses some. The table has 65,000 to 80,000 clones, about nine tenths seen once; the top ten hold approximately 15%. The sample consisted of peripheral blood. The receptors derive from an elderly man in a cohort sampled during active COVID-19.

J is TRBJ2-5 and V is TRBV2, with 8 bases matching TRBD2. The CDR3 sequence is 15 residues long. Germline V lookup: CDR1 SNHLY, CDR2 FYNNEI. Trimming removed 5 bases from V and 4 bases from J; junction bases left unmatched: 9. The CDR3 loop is CASSPNNLAGETQYF. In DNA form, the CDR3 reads TGTGCCAGCAGTCCAAATAATCTAGCGGGAGAGACCCAGTACTTC.

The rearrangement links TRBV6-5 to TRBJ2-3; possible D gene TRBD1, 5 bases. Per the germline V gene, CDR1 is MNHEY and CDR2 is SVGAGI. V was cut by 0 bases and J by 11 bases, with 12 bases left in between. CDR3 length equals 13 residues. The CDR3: CASSYSKDTRQYF. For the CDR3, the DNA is TGTGCCAGCAGTTACTCGAAGGACACCCGGCAGTATTTT.

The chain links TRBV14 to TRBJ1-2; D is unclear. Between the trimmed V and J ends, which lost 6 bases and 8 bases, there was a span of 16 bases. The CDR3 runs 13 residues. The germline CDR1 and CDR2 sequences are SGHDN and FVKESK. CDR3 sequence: CASRQLGLEGYTF. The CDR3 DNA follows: TGTGCCAGCAGACAACTTGGACTGGAAGGCTACACCTTC.

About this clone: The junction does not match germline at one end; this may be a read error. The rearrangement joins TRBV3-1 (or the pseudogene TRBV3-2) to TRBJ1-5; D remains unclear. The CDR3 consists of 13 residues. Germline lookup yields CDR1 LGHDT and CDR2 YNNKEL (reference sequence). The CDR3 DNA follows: TGTGCCAGCAGTCAAGAGGAGTATCAGCCCCAGCATTTT. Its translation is CASSQEEYQPQHF.

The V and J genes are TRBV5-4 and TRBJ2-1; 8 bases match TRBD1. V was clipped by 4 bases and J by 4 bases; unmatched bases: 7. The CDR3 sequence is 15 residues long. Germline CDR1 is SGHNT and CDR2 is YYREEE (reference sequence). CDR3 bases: TGTGCCAGCAGCCCCGGGACAGGTCGATACAATGAGCAGTTCTTC. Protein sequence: CASSPGTGRYNEQFF.

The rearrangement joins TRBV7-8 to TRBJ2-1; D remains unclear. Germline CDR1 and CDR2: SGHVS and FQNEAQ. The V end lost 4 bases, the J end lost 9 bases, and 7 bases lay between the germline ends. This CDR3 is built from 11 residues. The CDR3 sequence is CASSSLLEQFF. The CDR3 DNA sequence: TGTGCCAGCAGCTCCCTCCTTGAGCAGTTCTTC.

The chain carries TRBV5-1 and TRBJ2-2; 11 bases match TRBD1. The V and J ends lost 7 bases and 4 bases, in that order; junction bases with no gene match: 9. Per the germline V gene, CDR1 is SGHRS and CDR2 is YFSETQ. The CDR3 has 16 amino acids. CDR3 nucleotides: TGCGCCAGCGCCGGGACAGGGGGTAGAGGCACCGGGGAGCTGTTTTTT. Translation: CASAGTGGRGTGELFF.

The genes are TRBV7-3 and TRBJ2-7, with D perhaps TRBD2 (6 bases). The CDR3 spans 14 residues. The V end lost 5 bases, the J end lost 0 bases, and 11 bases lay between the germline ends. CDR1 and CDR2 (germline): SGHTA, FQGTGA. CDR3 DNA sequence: TGTGCCAGCAGCCCCTTCGGGGGCTCCTACGAGCAGTACTTC. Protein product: CASSPFGGSYEQYF.

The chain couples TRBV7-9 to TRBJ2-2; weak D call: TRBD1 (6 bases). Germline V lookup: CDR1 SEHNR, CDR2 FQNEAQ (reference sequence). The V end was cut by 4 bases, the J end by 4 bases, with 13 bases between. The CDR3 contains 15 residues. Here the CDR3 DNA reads TGTGCCAGCAGCTGGGATACGACAGGCACCGGGGAGCTGTTTTTT. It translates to CASSWDTTGTGELFF.

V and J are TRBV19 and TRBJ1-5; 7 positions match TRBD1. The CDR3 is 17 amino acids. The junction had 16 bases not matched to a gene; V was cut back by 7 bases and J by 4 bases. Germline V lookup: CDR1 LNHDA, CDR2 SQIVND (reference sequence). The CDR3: CASTRSPGQLENQPQHF. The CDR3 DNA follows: TGTGCCAGTACCCGAAGCCCGGGACAGCTAGAAAATCAGCCCCAGCATTTT.

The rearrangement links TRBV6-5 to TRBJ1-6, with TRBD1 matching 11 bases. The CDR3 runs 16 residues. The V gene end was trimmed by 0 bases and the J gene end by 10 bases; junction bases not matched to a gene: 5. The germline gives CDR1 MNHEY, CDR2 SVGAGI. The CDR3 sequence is CASSYSTGQGVSPLHF. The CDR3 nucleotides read TGTGCCAGCAGTTACTCTACGGGACAGGGGGTCTCACCCCTCCACTTT.

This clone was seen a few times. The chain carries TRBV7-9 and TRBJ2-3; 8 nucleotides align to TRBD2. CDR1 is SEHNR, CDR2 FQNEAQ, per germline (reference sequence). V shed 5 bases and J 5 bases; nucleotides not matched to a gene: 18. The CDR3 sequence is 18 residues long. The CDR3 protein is CASSPRGPSGTRGDTQYF. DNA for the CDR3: TGTGCCAGCAGCCCCAGGGGCCCGTCTGGGACTAGGGGAGATACGCAGTATTTT.

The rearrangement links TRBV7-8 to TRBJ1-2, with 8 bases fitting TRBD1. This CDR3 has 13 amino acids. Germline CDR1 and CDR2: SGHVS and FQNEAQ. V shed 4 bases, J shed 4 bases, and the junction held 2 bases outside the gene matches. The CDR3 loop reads CASSWDRSYGYTF. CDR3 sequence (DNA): TGTGCCAGCAGCTGGGACAGGAGCTATGGCTACACCTTC.

The CDR3 nucleotides read TGTGCCAGCAGCTTAGGGGAGAATAACTATCAGCCCCAGCATTTT. Translated, it gives CASSLGENNYQPQHF. The V and J genes are TRBV7-2 and TRBJ1-5; D not certain. V was shortened by 1 base and J by 5 bases, with 12 bases between the two germline ends. The germline V gene has CDR1 SGHTA and CDR2 FQGNSA. CDR3 length: 15 residues.

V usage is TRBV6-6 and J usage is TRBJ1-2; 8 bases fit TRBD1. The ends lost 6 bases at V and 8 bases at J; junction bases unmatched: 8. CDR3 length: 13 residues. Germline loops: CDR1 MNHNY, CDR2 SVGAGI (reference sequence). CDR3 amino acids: CASRNDRGSGYTF. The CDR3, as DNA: TGTGCCAGCAGAAACGACAGGGGTTCGGGCTACACCTTC.

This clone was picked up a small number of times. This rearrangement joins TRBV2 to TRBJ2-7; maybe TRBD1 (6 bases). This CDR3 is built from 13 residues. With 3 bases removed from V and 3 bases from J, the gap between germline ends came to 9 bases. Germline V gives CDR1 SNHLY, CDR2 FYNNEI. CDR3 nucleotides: TGTGCCAGCAGTGATGGGGGCGACTACGAGCAGTACTTC. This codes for CASSDGGDYEQYF. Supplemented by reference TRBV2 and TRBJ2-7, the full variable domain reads EPEVTQTPSHQVTQMGQEVILRCVPISNHLYFYWYRQILGQKVEFLVSFYNNEISEKSEIFDDQFSVERPDGSNFTLKIRSTKLEDSAMYFCASSDGGDYEQYFGPGTRLTVT.

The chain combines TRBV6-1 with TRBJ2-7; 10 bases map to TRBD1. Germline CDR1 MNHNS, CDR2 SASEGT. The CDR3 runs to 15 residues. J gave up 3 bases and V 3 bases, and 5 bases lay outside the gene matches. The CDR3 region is CASSEFGTGDYEQYF. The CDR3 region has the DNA TGTGCCAGCAGTGAGTTCGGGACAGGGGACTACGAGCAGTACTTC.

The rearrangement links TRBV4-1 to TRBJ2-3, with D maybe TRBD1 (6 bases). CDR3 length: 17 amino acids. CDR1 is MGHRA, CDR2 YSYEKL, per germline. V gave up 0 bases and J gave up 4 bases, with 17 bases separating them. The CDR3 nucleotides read TGCGCCAGCAGCCAAGAAGGGGGACACGGGGACGCAGATACGCAGTATTTT. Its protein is CASSQEGGHGDADTQYF.

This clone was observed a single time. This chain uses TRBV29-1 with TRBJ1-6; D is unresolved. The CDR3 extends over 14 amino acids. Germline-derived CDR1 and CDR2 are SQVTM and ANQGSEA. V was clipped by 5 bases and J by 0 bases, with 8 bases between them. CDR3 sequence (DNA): TGCAGCGTTCGTTTCAGCTCCTATAATTCACCCCTCCACTTT. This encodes CSVRFSSYNSPLHF. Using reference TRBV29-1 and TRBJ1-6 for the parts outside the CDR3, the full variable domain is SAVISQKPSRDICQRGTSLTIQCQVDSQVTMMFWYRQQPGQSLTLIATANQGSEATYESGFVIDKFPISRPNLTFSTLTVSNMSPEDSSIYLCSVRFSSYNSPLHFGNGTRLTVT.

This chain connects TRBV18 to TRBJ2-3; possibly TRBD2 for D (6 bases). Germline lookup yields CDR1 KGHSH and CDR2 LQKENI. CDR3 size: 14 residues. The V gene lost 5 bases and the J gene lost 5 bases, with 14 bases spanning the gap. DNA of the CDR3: TGTGCCAGCTCATCGACTAGTAAGGTAGATACGCAGTATTTT. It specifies CASSSTSKVDTQYF.

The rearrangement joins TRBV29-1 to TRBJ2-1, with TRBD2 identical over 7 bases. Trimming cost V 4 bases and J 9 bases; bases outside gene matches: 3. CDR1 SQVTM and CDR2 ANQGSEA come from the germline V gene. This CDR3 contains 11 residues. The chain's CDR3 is CSVGTSVEQFF. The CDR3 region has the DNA TGCAGCGTTGGCACTAGCGTTGAGCAGTTCTTC.

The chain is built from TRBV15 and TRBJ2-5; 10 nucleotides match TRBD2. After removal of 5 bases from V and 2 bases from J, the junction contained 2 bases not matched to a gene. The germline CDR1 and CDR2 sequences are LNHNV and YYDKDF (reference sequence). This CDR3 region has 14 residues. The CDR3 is CATSPGLAQETQYF. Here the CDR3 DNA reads TGTGCCACCAGCCCGGGACTAGCGCAAGAGACCCAGTACTTC.

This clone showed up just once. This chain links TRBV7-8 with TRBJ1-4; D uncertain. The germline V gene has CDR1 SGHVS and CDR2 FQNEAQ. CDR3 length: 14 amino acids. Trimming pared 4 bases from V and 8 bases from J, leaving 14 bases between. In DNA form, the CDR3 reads TGTGCCAGCAGCTCTTCCGGGATGGGGGAAAAACTGTTTTTT. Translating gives CASSSSGMGEKLFF.

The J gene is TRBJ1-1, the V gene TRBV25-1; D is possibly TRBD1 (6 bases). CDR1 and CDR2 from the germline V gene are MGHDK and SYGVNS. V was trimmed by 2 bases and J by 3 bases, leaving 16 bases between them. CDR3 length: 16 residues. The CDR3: CASSEIGEGGDTEAFF. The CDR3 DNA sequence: TGTGCCAGCAGTGAAATTGGGGAAGGGGGTGACACTGAAGCTTTCTTT.

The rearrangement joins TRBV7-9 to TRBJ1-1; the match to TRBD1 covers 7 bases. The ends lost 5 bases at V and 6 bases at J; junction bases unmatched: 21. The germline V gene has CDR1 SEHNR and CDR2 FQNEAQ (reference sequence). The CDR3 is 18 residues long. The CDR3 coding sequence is TGTGCCAGCAGCGGGTTAAACCACAGGGGCGGTTCTTCTGCTGAAGCTTTCTTT. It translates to CASSGLNHRGGSSAEAFF.

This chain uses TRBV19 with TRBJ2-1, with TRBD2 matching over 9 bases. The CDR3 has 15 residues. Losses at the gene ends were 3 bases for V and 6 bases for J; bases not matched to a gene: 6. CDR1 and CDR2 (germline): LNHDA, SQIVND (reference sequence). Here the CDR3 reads CASSMRAGGFNEQFF. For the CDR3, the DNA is TGTGCCAGTAGTATGCGAGCGGGGGGCTTCAATGAGCAGTTCTTC. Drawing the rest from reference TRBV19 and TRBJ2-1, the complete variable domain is DGGITQSPKYLFRKEGQNVTLSCEQNLNHDAMYWYRQDPGQGLRLIYYSQIVNDFQKGDIAEGYSVSREKKESFPLTVTSAQKNPTAFYLCASSMRAGGFNEQFFGPGTRLTVL.

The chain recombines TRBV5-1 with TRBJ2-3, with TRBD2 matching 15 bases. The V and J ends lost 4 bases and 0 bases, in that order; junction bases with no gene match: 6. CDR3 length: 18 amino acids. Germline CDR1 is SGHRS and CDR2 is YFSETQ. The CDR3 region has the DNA TGCGCCAGCAGCGGACTAGCGGGGGGGATGCCTAGCACAGATACGCAGTATTTT. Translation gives CASSGLAGGMPSTDTQYF.